One sample yielded the 7 T cell receptor beta chains listed below, sequenced in a study of cytomegalovirus exposure and HLA in healthy donors. A multiplex PCR was run with 60 Vbeta primers and 13 Jbeta primers. TCRdb keeps only in-frame clones here, not all; method: immunoSEQ multiplex PCR. The sample contains 90,000 to 140,000 clones, approximately 11% of which appear only once. Sequenced material: PBMCs. These receptors all stem from a man in his forties or fifties in good health and CMV-seropositive.

The chain uses TRBV19 and TRBJ2-5; D perhaps matches TRBD1 (6 bases). The CDR3 has 12 residues. The germline V gene encodes CDR1 LNHDA and CDR2 SQIVND (reference sequence). Trimming took 5 bases from V and 5 from J, leaving 9 bases between them. In DNA form, the CDR3 reads TGTGCCAGTAGTCGTAGGGGGGAGACCCAGTACTTC. Translation: CASSRRGETQYF.

This clone was counted a few times. The V call is TRBV4-3, the J call TRBJ1-4, with D tentatively TRBD1 (6 bases). The germline gives CDR1 LGHNA, CDR2 YSLEER. There are 14 residues in the CDR3. Trimming stripped 3 bases from V and 4 bases from J, with 9 bases between. CDR3 sequence (DNA): TGCGCCAGCAGCCAGGGACATGGTAATGAAAAACTGTTTTTT. Translating gives CASSQGHGNEKLFF.

The chain recombines TRBV5-1 with TRBJ2-5, with 10 bases that match TRBD1. With V trimmed by 5 bases and J by 5 bases, 6 bases remained unmatched. Germline V CDR1 and CDR2: SGHRS, YFSETQ. CDR3 length: 14 amino acids. The CDR3 nucleotides are TGCGCCAGCAGTTCCCGGACAGGGGGGGAGACCCAGTACTTC. Its protein product is CASSSRTGGETQYF.

This clone was detected only a few times. This sequence joins TRBV27 and TRBJ2-5, with D possibly being TRBD1 (6 bases). V lost 2 bases, J lost 1 base, and 11 bases lay in between. The CDR3 runs 15 residues. Germline loops: CDR1 MNHEY, CDR2 SMNVEV (reference sequence). The chain's CDR3 is CASSLIRGGQETQYF. Written as DNA, the CDR3 is TGTGCCAGCAGTTTAATAAGAGGGGGCCAAGAGACCCAGTACTTC.

This clone was recorded once. The chain has TRBV7-9 and TRBJ2-1; 11 nucleotides match TRBD2. The germline V gene has CDR1 SEHNR and CDR2 FQNEAQ (reference sequence). This CDR3 region has 17 residues. Germline trimming cut 1 base from V and 5 bases from J; bases unmatched to any gene: 7. The CDR3 coding sequence is TGTGCCAGCAGCTTAGTGGTAGGGACTAGCGGAAACAATGAGCAGTTCTTC. It translates to CASSLVVGTSGNNEQFF.

This clone showed up just a few times. The chain recombines TRBV28 with TRBJ1-5, with TRBD1 matching 9 bases. The CDR3 loop spans 17 amino acids. Trimming at V came to 4 bases and at J to 2 bases, leaving 9 bases not matched to a gene. Germline V gene lookup returns CDR1 MDHEN and CDR2 SYDVKM. In DNA form, the CDR3 reads TGTGCCAGCAGTTCCGGCCCACGGACAGGGGGCAATCAGCCCCAGCATTTT. Translated, it gives CASSSGPRTGGNQPQHF.

This clone has only a few counts. This CDR3 is CASRSVDSSTEAFF. CDR3 DNA sequence: TGTGCCAGCCGTTCCGTAGACAGTTCCACTGAAGCTTTCTTT. J is TRBJ1-1 and V is TRBV27; a weak D match, TRBD1 (5 bases). Germline V gene sequence: CDR1 MNHEY, CDR2 SMNVEV (reference sequence). Trimming removed 8 bases from V and 4 bases from J, with 17 bases in between. The CDR3 length is 14 residues.